Listed here are 10 T cell receptor beta chains from one sample, sequenced in a study of circulating CD8 cells and anti-PD-1 response in melanoma. Sorting of live CD3+CD8+TCRalphabeta+ cells by PD-1 and/or TIGIT gave four subsets. Using about 15 ng of total RNA, TCR libraries were made with the QIAseq Immune Repertoire TCR panel. MiXCR, applied by TCRdb to the reads, yields one record per CDR3 protein. The sample includes roughly 250 distinct CDR3 sequences, about 6% of them seen just once. The input for sequencing was CD8+ T cells from PBMCs, taken at baseline or after one month of anti-PD-1 therapy (not recorded which). The receptor source for this set is a human donor with melanoma.

By share of the sample, this clonotype is large. The chain employs TRBV7-2 and TRBJ1-2; tentative D call: TRBD1 (6 bases). Trimming took 3 bases from V and 5 from J, leaving 16 bases between them. The V gene's germline CDR1 is SGHTA and CDR2 FQGNSA. This CDR3 contains 15 residues. The CDR3 region is CASSFGGALGYGYTF. The CDR3 coding sequence is TGTGCCAGCAGCTTCGGGGGGGCCCTGGGTTATGGCTACACCTTC. Combining the CDR3 with reference TRBV7-2 and TRBJ1-2 gives the whole variable domain GAGVSQSPSNKVTEKGKDVELRCDPISGHTALYWYRQSLGQGLEFLIYFQGNSAPDKSGLPSDRFSAERTGGSVSTLTIQRTQQEDSAVYLCASSFGGALGYGYTFGSGTRLTVV.

The gene calls are TRBV6-5 and TRBJ2-3; 8 bases fit TRBD2. CDR3 length: 13 amino acids. In germline, CDR1 is MNHEY, CDR2 SVGAGI. V lost 5 bases, J lost 7 bases, and 5 bases stayed unmatched. The CDR3 DNA follows: TGTGCCAGCAGTACGGGGGGGATGAATACGCAGTATTTT. It encodes CASSTGGMNTQYF.

Within the sample, this clonotype is large (0.1 to 1%). The chain has TRBV20-1 and TRBJ2-7; 7 bases align to TRBD1. The CDR3 length is 15 residues. Germline V CDR1 and CDR2: DFQATT, SNEGSKA (reference sequence). After removal of 0 bases from V and 3 bases from J, the junction contained 8 bases not matched to a gene. For the CDR3, the DNA is TGCAGTGCTAGAGATCTTGGGACAGAAGTCTACGAGCAGTACTTC. Translation: CSARDLGTEVYEQYF.

This clonotype is large within its sample. V gene TRBV30 combines with J gene TRBJ1-1; unclear D gene. This CDR3 contains 12 residues. The germline CDR1 and CDR2 sequences are GTSNPN and SVGIG (reference sequence). The germline V and J ends were trimmed by 1 base and 1 base, with 4 bases remaining between them. In DNA, the CDR3 is TGTGCCTGGAGTGAGGAGAACACTGAAGCTTTCTTT. This codes for CAWSEENTEAFF.

By sample fraction, this clonotype is large. The rearrangement links TRBV20-1 to TRBJ2-7; a possible D gene is TRBD1 (6 bases). The CDR3 totals 14 residues. Germline V gene sequence: CDR1 DFQATT, CDR2 SNEGSKA (reference sequence). Trimming took 6 bases from V and 2 from J, leaving 17 bases between them. The CDR3: CSASQSRGTYEQYF. Here the CDR3 DNA reads TGCAGTGCCAGTCAATCAAGGGGGACCTACGAGCAGTACTTC.

This clonotype is termed large. The V and J genes are TRBV25-1 and TRBJ2-1; 10 bases align to TRBD2. J lost 8 bases, V lost 3 bases, and 13 bases had no gene match. In germline, CDR1 is MGHDK, CDR2 SYGVNS. CDR3 length: 17 amino acids. CDR3 DNA sequence: TGTGCCAGCAGTGAGGTAGCGGGGGGCCCCCGTTCGGATGAGCAGTTCTTC. Residues: CASSEVAGGPRSDEQFF.

This clonotype is labeled as medium-sized. The chain joins TRBV4-1 to TRBJ2-1; 8 bases line up with TRBD2. CDR3 size: 17 residues. V was clipped by 2 bases and J by 4 bases; unmatched bases: 10. Germline V gene data show CDR1 as MGHRA and CDR2 as YSYEKL. The CDR3 sequence is CASSQREGSFRYNEQFF. The CDR3 DNA sequence: TGCGCCAGCAGCCAACGGGAGGGTTCCTTCAGATACAATGAGCAGTTCTTC.

In its sample, this clonotype ranks as large. The chain couples TRBV29-1 to TRBJ2-1; 10 bases map to TRBD2. This CDR3 is built from 15 residues. V was pared by 6 bases and J by 3 bases, with 8 bases of the junction left unmatched. The germline CDR1 and CDR2 sequences are SQVTM and ANQGSEA. The chain's CDR3 is CSVDLSGGIYNEQFF. The CDR3, as DNA: TGCAGCGTCGACCTTAGCGGGGGGATCTACAATGAGCAGTTCTTC.

By proportion, this clonotype is large. This chain connects TRBV2 to TRBJ1-1; the D is unclear. Trimming removed 7 bases from V and 0 bases from J, with 15 bases in between. The CDR3 is made up of 15 amino acids. Germline CDR1 and CDR2: SNHLY and FYNNEI. The CDR3 DNA reads TGTGCCAGCACCCGATCGACTGAAATGAACACTGAAGCTTTCTTT. It yields the protein CASTRSTEMNTEAFF.

This clonotype is judged large. The chain is built from TRBV21-1 and TRBJ2-4; the D call of TRBD2 is as the table states it, not checked on the DNA. TRBV21-1 is an annotated pseudogene. The CDR3 runs to 18 residues. The CDR3 spells CASSKVGNWRGSKNIQYF. In DNA form, the CDR3 reads TGTGCCAGCAGCAAAGTGGGTAACTGGCGGGGGTCCAAAAACATTCAGTACTTC.